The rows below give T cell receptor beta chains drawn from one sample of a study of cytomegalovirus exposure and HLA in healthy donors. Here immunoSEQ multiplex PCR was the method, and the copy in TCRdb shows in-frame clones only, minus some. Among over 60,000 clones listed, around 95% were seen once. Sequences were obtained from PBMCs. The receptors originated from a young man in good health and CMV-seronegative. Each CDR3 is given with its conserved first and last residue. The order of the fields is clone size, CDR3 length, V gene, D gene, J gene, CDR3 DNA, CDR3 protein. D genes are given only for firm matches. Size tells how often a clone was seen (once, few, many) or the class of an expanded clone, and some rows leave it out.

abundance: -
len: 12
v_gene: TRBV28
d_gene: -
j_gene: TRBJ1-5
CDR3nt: TGTGCCAGCAGGTCAGGGGCCCAGCCCCAGCATTTT
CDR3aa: CASRSGAQPQHF

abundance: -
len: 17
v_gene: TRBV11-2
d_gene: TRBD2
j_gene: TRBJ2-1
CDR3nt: TGTGCCAGCAGCCAGGGACTAGCGGGAGGGTTCGTAGATGAGCAGTTCTTC
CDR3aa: CASSQGLAGGFVDEQFF

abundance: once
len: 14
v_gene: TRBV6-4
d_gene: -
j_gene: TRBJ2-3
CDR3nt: TGTGCCAGCAGTGTGGGCGAGGGCGCAGATACGCAGTATTTT
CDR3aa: CASSVGEGADTQYF

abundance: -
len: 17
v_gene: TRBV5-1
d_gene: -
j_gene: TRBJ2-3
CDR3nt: TGCGCCAGCAGCTTGATCGTTCCGGCGGCAAGCACAGATACGCAGTATTTT
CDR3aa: CASSLIVPAASTDTQYF

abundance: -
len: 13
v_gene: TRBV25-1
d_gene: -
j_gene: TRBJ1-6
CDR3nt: TGTGCCAGCAAAGGACAGTACAATTCACCCCTCCACTTT
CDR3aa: CASKGQYNSPLHF

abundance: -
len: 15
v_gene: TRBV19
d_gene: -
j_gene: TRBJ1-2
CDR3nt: TGTGCCACTAGCTCGCAGGCCGAGAGACCTTTTGGCTACACCTTC
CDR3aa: CATSSQAERPFGYTF

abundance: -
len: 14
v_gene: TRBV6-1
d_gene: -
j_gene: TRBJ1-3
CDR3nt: TGTGCCAGCAGGCGGGACGGCTCTGGAAACACCATATATTTT
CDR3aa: CASRRDGSGNTIYF

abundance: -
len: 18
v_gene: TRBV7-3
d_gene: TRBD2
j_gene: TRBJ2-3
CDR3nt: TGTGCCAGCAGCTTATCGAAGCGGGAGGGCCGTGGGACAGATACGCAGTATTTT
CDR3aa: CASSLSKREGRGTDTQYF

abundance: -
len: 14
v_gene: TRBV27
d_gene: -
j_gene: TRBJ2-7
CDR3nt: TGTGCCAGCAGCCCCCGGAGGGTATCCTACGAGCAGTACTTC
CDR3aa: CASSPRRVSYEQYF

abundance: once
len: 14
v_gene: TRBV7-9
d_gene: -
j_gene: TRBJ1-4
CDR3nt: TGTGCCACCAACGGCCAGGGGACTAATGAAAAACTGTTTTTT
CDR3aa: CATNGQGTNEKLFF

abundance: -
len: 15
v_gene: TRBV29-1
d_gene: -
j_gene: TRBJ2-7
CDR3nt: TGCAGCGTTGAAGATGTGTCAGGGGAATCCTACGAGCAGTACTTC
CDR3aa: CSVEDVSGESYEQYF

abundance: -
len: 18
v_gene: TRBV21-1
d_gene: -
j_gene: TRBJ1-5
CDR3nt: TGTGCCAGCAGCAAAAAAATGGCGGGGGGGCATGGCAATCAGCCCCAGCATTTT
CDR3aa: CASSKKMAGGHGNQPQHF

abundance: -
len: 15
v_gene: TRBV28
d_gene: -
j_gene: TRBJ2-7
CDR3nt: TGTGCCAGCAGCTTGGAGCGGCAGTTCTCCTACGAGCAGTACTTC
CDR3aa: CASSLERQFSYEQYF

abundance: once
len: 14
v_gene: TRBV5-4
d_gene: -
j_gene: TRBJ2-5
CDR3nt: TGTGCCAGCAGCTTCTTTGGGGCGGAAGAGACCCAGTACTTC
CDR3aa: CASSFFGAEETQYF

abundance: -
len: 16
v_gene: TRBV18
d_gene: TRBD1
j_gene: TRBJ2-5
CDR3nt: TGTGCCAGCTCAGGGACAGGGGCTATTTTCGGGAAGACCCAGTACTTC
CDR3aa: CASSGTGAIFGKTQYF

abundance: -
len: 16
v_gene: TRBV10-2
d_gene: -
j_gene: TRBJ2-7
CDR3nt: TGCGCCAGCAGTGAGTCGACTCGGCTAGTTTCATACGAGCAGTACTTC
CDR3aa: CASSESTRLVSYEQYF

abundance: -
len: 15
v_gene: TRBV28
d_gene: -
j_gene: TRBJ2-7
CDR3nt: TGTGCCAGCAGCCCGAACAGGGAATACTCCTACGAGCAGTACTTC
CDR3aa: CASSPNREYSYEQYF

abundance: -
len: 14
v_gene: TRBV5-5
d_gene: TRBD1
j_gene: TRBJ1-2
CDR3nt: TGTGCCAGCAGCTCCCCAGGGGGCAGGGGTGGCTACACCTTC
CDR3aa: CASSSPGGRGGYTF

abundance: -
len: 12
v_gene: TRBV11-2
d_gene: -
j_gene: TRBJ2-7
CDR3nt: TGTGCCAGCAGCTTCACTCACTACGAGCAGTACTTC
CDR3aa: CASSFTHYEQYF

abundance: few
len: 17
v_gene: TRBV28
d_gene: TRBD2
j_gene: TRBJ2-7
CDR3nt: TGTGCCAGCACCCGGACTAGCGGGAGGAGGGGCAAGGACGAGCAGTACTTC
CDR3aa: CASTRTSGRRGKDEQYF

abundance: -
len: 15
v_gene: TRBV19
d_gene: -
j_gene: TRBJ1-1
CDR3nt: TGTGCCAGTAGGCGAGGTAGCTCCGGGAACACTGAAGCTTTCTTT
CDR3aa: CASRRGSSGNTEAFF

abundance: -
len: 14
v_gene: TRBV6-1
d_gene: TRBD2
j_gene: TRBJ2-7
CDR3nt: TGTGCCAGCAGTTCCGGCGGGAGCTCCTACGAGCAGTACTTC
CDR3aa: CASSSGGSSYEQYF

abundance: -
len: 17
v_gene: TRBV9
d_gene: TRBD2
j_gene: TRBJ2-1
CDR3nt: TGTGCCAGCAGCGTAGATCAAGCGGGAGGGCCAGGCAATGAGCAGTTCTTC
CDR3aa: CASSVDQAGGPGNEQFF

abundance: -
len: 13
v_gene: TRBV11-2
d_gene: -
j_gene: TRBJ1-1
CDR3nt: TGTGCCAGCGACCTAGGGGGGGGCACTGAAGCTTTCTTT
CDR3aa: CASDLGGGTEAFF

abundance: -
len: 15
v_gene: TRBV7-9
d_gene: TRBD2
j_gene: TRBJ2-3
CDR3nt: TGTGCCAGCAGCTTAGCCGGGAGGGTCACAGATACGCAGTATTTT
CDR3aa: CASSLAGRVTDTQYF

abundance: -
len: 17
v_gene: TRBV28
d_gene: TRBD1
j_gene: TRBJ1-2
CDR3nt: TGTGCCAGCAGATCCTATCTTTCCCTGACAGGGTCCTATGGCTACACCTTC
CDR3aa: CASRSYLSLTGSYGYTF

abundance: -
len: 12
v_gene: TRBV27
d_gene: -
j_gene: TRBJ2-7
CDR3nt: TGTGCCAGCAGTTTTGGCGGAGGCGAGCAGTACTTC
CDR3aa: CASSFGGGEQYF

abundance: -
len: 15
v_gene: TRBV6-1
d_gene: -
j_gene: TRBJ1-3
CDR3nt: TGTGCCAGCAGTGAAGAATGGGGCAATGGAAACACCATATATTTT
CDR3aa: CASSEEWGNGNTIYF

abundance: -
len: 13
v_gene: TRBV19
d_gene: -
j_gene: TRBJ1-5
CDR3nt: TGTGCCAGTAAGGAGGGGTTCAATCAGCCCCAGCATTTT
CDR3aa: CASKEGFNQPQHF

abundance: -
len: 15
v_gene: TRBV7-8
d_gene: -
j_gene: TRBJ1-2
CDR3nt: TGTGCCAGCAGTCACAGGGACTATGGGGACTATGGCTACACCTTC
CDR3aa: CASSHRDYGDYGYTF

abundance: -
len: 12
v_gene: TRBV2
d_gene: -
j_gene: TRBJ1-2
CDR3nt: TGTGCCAGCAGCGGAGAATACTATGGCTACACCTTC
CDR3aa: CASSGEYYGYTF

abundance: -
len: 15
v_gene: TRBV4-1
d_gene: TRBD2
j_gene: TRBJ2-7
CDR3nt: TGCGCCAGCAGCCAAACTAGCGGGAGGAGGGACGAGCAGTACTTC
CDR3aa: CASSQTSGRRDEQYF

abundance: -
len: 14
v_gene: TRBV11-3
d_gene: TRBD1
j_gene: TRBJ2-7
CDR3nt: TGTGCCAGCAGCTCATGGGACAGACCCTACGAGCAGTACTTC
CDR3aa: CASSSWDRPYEQYF

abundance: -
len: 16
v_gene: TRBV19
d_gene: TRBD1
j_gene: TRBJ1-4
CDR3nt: TGTGCCAGTAGCCGGGACAGGGCTGCAACTAATGAAAAACTGTTTTTT
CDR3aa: CASSRDRAATNEKLFF

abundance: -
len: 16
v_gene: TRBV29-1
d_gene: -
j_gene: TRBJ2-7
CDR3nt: TGCAGCGTTGAAGACACTGGACAGGCCCAGCGGGGGGAGCAGTACTTC
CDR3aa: CSVEDTGQAQRGEQYF

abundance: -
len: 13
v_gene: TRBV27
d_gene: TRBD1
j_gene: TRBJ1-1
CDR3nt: TGTGCCAGCGGCGGACAGGGGGTCTCTGAAGCTTTCTTT
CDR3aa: CASGGQGVSEAFF

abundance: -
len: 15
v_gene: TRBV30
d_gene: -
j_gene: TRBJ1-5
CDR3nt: TGTGCCTGGAGTGTAGCAGGGGATAGCAATCAGCCCCAGCATTTT
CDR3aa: CAWSVAGDSNQPQHF

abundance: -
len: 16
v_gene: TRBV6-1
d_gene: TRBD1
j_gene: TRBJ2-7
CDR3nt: TGTGCCAGCAGTGATCCAGACAGGGCCTTTACCTACGAGCAGTACTTC
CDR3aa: CASSDPDRAFTYEQYF

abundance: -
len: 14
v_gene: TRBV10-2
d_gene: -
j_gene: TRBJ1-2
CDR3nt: TGCGCCAGCAAACCCGACACTGGCTACTATGGCTACACCTTC
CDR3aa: CASKPDTGYYGYTF

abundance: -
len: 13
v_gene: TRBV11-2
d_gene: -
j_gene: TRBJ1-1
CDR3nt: TGTGCCAGCAGATCAACACCGAACACTGAAGCTTTCTTT
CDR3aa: CASRSTPNTEAFF

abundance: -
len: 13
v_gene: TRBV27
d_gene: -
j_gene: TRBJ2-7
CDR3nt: TGTGCCAGCAGTTGGAGGGACTCCTACGAGCAGTACTTC
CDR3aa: CASSWRDSYEQYF

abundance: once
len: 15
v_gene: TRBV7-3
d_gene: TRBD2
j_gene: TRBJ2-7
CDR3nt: TGTGCCAGCAGCCCAACTGGCGGGAGAGGATACGAGCAGTACTTC
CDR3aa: CASSPTGGRGYEQYF

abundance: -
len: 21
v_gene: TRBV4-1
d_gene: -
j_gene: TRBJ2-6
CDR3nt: TGCGCCAGCAGCCAAGACCACACCGCGGGGCCGATTTACTCTGGGGCCAACGTCCTGACTTTC
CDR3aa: CASSQDHTAGPIYSGANVLTF

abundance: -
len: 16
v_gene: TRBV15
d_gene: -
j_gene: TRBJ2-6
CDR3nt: TGTGCCACCAGCAGAGATACAGGGTCTGGGGCCAACGTCCTGACTTTC
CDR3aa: CATSRDTGSGANVLTF

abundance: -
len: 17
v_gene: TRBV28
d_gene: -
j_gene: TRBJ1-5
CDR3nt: TGTGCCAGCAGTCTATCAACAGGGATCCGGGGCAATCAGCCCCAGCATTTT
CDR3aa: CASSLSTGIRGNQPQHF

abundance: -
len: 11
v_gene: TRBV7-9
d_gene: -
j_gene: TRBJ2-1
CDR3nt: TGTGCCAGCAGGGAGGGCAATGAGCAGTTCTTC
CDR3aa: CASREGNEQFF

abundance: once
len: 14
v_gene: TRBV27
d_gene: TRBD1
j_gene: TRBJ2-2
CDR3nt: TGTGCCAGCAGTTGGACAGGGGGGGAGGGGGAGCTGTTTTTT
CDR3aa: CASSWTGGEGELFF

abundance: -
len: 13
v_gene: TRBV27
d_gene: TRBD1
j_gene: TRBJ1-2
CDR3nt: TGTGCCAGCAGTTTGGGACAGGGGAGTGGCTACACCTTC
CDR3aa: CASSLGQGSGYTF

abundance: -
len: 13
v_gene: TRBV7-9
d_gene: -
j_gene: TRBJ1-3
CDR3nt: TGTGCCAGCGGAGCCCAATCTGGAAACACCATATATTTT
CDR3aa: CASGAQSGNTIYF

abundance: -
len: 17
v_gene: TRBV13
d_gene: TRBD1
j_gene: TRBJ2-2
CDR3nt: TGTGCCAGCAGCCCGGACAGGGACGTACTGAACACCGGGGAGCTGTTTTTT
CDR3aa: CASSPDRDVLNTGELFF

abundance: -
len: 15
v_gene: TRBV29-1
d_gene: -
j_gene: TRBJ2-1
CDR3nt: TGCAGCGTTGCCCCGGCATGGAGCTCCTACAATGAGCAGTTCTTC
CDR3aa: CSVAPAWSSYNEQFF

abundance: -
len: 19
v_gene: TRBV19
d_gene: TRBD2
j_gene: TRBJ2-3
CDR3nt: TGTGCCAGTAGTCCCGGACTAGCGGGAGGACATATTGGTGCAGATACGCAGTATTTT
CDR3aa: CASSPGLAGGHIGADTQYF

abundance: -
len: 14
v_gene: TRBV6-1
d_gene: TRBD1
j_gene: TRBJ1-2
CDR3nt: TGTGCCAGCAGTGATGGACAGGGGGCCTATGGCTACACCTTC
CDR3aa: CASSDGQGAYGYTF

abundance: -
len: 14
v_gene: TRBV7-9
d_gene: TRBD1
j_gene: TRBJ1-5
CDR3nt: TGTGCCAGCAGCTCGGACAGGGAAAACCAGCCCCAGCATTTT
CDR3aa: CASSSDRENQPQHF